What follows are 2 T cell receptor beta chains derived from one specimen sequenced in a study of Tregs in tolerant kidney transplant recipients. Generated by immunoSEQ multiplex PCR, the TCRdb table keeps only in-frame clones and is missing some. There are about 15,000 clones in the sample; approximately 92% occur only once, and 13% lies in the top ten. The sample comprised CD8+ T cells from blood. All receptors come from a human donor in good health.

The chain uses TRBV7-3 and TRBJ1-3; D gene ambiguous. CDR1 and CDR2 (germline): SGHTA, FQGTGA. Trimming stripped 2 bases from V and 4 bases from J, with 12 bases between. The CDR3 is made up of 15 amino acids. The CDR3 DNA sequence: TGTGCCAGCAGCTTACCGCTCCAACTCGGAAACACCATATATTTT. This translates into CASSLPLQLGNTIYF. The full variable domain, in which reference TRBV7-3 and TRBJ1-3 provide the parts outside the CDR3, is GAGVSQTPSNKVTEKGKYVELRCDPISGHTALYWYRQSLGQGPEFLIYFQGTGAADDSGLPNDRFFAVRPEGSVSTLKIQRTERGDSAVYLCASSLPLQLGNTIYFGEGSWLTVV.

This clone has a single count. The chain has TRBV7-2 and TRBJ2-1; tentative D call: TRBD2 (5 bases). Germline V gives CDR1 SGHTA, CDR2 FQGNSA. V was trimmed by 1 base and J by 9 bases, leaving 10 bases between them. CDR3 length equals 13 residues. The CDR3 loop is CASSLGAAAEQFF. Written as DNA, the CDR3 is TGTGCCAGCAGCTTAGGCGCAGCGGCTGAGCAGTTCTTC.